This T cell receptor beta chain emerged from a study of identical twins. In TCRdb, the 5' RACE reads were re-called with MiXCR into one record per CDR3 protein. The sample yields 690,000 or so distinct CDR3 sequences, less than 7% seen once. The V end was cut by 8 bases, the J end by 4 bases, with 13 bases between. The CDR3 runs 13 residues. CDR1 and CDR2 (germline): MDHEN, SYDVKM. The sequenced sample was naive T cells sorted from blood. The chain couples TRBV28 to TRBJ2-3, with TRBD2 as a possible D gene (5 bases). The receptor was isolated from a man aged 18-30 years in good health. CDR3 nucleotides: TGTGCCAGCTGCGAGGGTGTCCCAGATACGCAGTATTTT. It specifies CASCEGVPDTQYF.